The 22 T cell receptor beta chains below were found in one sample sequenced in a study of early T cells in non-severe SARS-CoV-2 infection. One entry per CDR3 protein, called by TCRdb with MiXCR from the 5' RACE reads. This table holds approximately 39,000 distinct CDR3 sequences, roughly 6.8% found once. Source: whole blood, taken at baseline. These receptors came from an adult who was a healthcare worker with PCR-confirmed SARS-CoV-2 infection or an uninfected control (not recorded which).

This clonotype turned up a few times. V gene TRBV2 combines with J gene TRBJ2-1; tentative D call: TRBD2 (6 bases). Germline loops: CDR1 SNHLY, CDR2 FYNNEI. V lost 2 bases, J lost 3 bases, and 11 bases lay in between. The CDR3 length is 15 residues. CDR3 in amino acids: CASSESGGSYNEQFF. As DNA, the CDR3 is TGTGCCAGCAGTGAATCTGGGGGGAGCTACAATGAGCAGTTCTTC.

This clonotype was detected only a few times. V is TRBV20-1 and J is TRBJ2-4; tentative D call: TRBD1 (5 bases). The CDR3 extends over 13 amino acids. Germline CDR1 is DFQATT and CDR2 is SNEGSKA (reference sequence). Trimming shortened V by 6 bases and J by 0 bases, and 9 bases separated the two germline ends. This CDR3 reads CSAIGVAKNIQYF. CDR3 bases: TGCAGTGCAATAGGGGTAGCCAAAAACATTCAGTACTTC.

The table lists this clonotype with a few counts. The rearrangement links TRBV28 to TRBJ1-2, with TRBD1 as a possible D gene (6 bases). Germline V lookup: CDR1 MDHEN, CDR2 SYDVKM. Deletions cut 5 bases from V and 8 bases from J, with 21 bases between. The CDR3 loop spans 15 amino acids. The CDR3 loop reads CASSQKPATGDGYTF. The CDR3 DNA reads TGTGCCAGCAGTCAAAAACCGGCGACAGGAGACGGCTACACCTTC.

This clonotype was counted at least ten times. The rearrangement uses TRBV28 and TRBJ2-5; 7 nucleotides match TRBD2. The V gene end was trimmed by 7 bases and the J gene end by 3 bases; junction bases not matched to a gene: 8. The CDR3 contains 14 residues. CDR1 is MDHEN and CDR2 is SYDVKM in the germline V gene. The CDR3 loop reads CASTPAGVEETQYF. CDR3 nucleotide sequence: TGTGCCAGCACCCCCGCGGGGGTAGAAGAGACCCAGTACTTC.

This clonotype was counted ten times or more. The chain joins TRBV3-1 to TRBJ2-4; 10 nucleotides agree with TRBD1. The germline CDR1 and CDR2 sequences are LGHDT and YNNKEL (reference sequence). V gave up 5 bases and J gave up 4 bases; unmatched junction bases: 8. This CDR3 comprises 16 residues. The CDR3 nucleotides read TGTGCCAGCAGCTACGGGACAGGGGCTTCGAAAAACATTCAGTACTTC. Its translation: CASSYGTGASKNIQYF.

This clonotype was observed at least ten times. This chain connects TRBV6-5 to TRBJ2-1; D is perhaps TRBD2 (6 bases). Germline V lookup: CDR1 MNHEY, CDR2 SVGAGI. This CDR3 comprises 14 residues. V dropped 2 bases and J dropped 6 bases, with 11 bases sitting between them. CDR3 sequence: CASSYLGRSNEQFF. The CDR3 DNA reads as TGTGCCAGCAGTTACCTTGGGAGGTCCAATGAGCAGTTCTTC.

In its sample, this clonotype was seen a few times. The chain joins TRBV13 to TRBJ2-1, with 8 bases that match TRBD1. The V and J ends lost 5 bases and 7 bases, in that order; junction bases with no gene match: 10. The CDR3 contains 15 residues. Germline values: CDR1 PRHDT, CDR2 FYEKMQ (reference sequence). The CDR3 nucleotides are TGTGCCAGCAGCACAGGGACAGGAGGAAGAAATGAGCAGTTCTTC. Amino acid sequence: CASSTGTGGRNEQFF. The full variable domain, rest sourced from reference TRBV13 and TRBJ2-1, is AAGVIQSPRHLIKEKRETATLKCYPIPRHDTVYWYQQGPGQDPQFLISFYEKMQSDKGSIPDRFSAQQFSDYHSELNMSSLELGDSALYFCASSTGTGGRNEQFFGPGTRLTVL.

This clonotype was observed at least ten times. The chain uses TRBV4-2 and TRBJ2-7, with 10 nucleotides matching TRBD2. Losses at the gene ends were 0 bases for V and 6 bases for J; bases not matched to a gene: 5. Per germline, CDR1 LGHNA and CDR2 YNFKEQ. This CDR3 is built from 15 residues. The CDR3 DNA reads as TGTGCCAGCAGCCAAGAGAGCGGGAGGGCCGGCGAGCAGTACTTC. Its protein product is CASSQESGRAGEQYF.

V and J are TRBV7-8 and TRBJ2-3; D uncertain. CDR3 length: 14 amino acids. Germline-derived CDR1 and CDR2 are SGHVS and FQNEAQ. V gave up 6 bases and J gave up 1 base, with 11 bases separating them. CDR3 amino acids: CASRDQYGTDTQYF. The CDR3 bases are TGTGCCAGCAGGGACCAATACGGCACAGATACGCAGTATTTT.

This clonotype was detected only a few times. A read error may produce the germline difference seen at one junction end. V usage is TRBV30 and J usage is TRBJ2-5, with no clear D. Germline V gene sequence: CDR1 GTSNPN, CDR2 SVGIG (reference sequence). This CDR3 region has 13 residues. The CDR3 region has the DNA TGTGTCTGGAGTGAATCACCTGGAGAGACCCAGTACTTC. This encodes CVWSESPGETQYF.

This clonotype was counted ten times or more. J is TRBJ2-1 and V is TRBV4-1; TRBD2 agrees at 7 bases. V trimming: 1 base; J trimming: 0 bases; junction bases outside the gene matches: 6. CDR1 is MGHRA, CDR2 YSYEKL, per germline. The CDR3 extends over 17 amino acids. The CDR3 region is CASSQAFGGSSYNEQFF. The CDR3 DNA sequence: TGCGCCAGCAGCCAAGCCTTCGGCGGGAGCTCCTACAATGAGCAGTTCTTC.

This chain links TRBV3-2 with TRBJ2-1. TRBV3-2 is termed a pseudogene. The CDR3 contains 12 residues. The CDR3 protein is CASSQAYNEQFF. Here the CDR3 DNA reads TGTGCCAGCAGCCAAGCTTACAATGAGCAGTTCTTC.

This clonotype was picked up many times. This chain uses TRBV28 with TRBJ1-5; 8 nucleotides match TRBD1. Germline loops: CDR1 MDHEN, CDR2 SYDVKM. J was trimmed by 2 bases and V by 6 bases; bases with no gene match: 9. The CDR3 spans 16 residues. CDR3 nucleotide sequence: TGTGCCAGCAGCCCGACAGGGGTTAGTGGCAATCAGCCCCAGCATTTT. As protein: CASSPTGVSGNQPQHF.

The chain recombines TRBV28 with TRBJ2-7, with D tentatively TRBD2 (5 bases). Trimming stripped 7 bases from V and 5 bases from J, with 15 bases between. The CDR3 spans 13 residues. Germline CDR1 reads MDHEN; CDR2 reads SYDVKM. The CDR3 bases are TGTGCCAGCATTGAGACGAGGGTCAACGAGCAGTACTTC. Translated, it gives CASIETRVNEQYF.

This clonotype has ten or more counts. V and J are TRBV28 and TRBJ1-6; TRBD1 might be the D (6 bases). V was cut by 7 bases and J by 4 bases, with 11 bases left in between. CDR3 length: 14 amino acids. Germline CDR1 and CDR2: MDHEN and SYDVKM. The CDR3, as DNA: TGTGCCAGCAAGAAGGGGGAGTATAATTCACCCCTCCACTTT. Amino acids: CASKKGEYNSPLHF.

This clonotype was detected many times. The chain employs TRBV7-2 and TRBJ1-6; D remains unclear. CDR3 length: 15 amino acids. Germline CDR1 is SGHTA and CDR2 is FQGNSA. V was pared by 5 bases and J by 8 bases, with 16 bases between. CDR3 sequence reads: CASSQDQSTYSPLHF. DNA for the CDR3: TGTGCCAGCAGCCAAGATCAGTCTACGTATTCACCCCTCCACTTT.

This chain joins TRBV11-2 and TRBJ2-1; 8 nucleotides line up with TRBD1. The CDR3 spans 19 residues. After removal of 1 base from V and 0 bases from J, the junction contained 11 bases not matched to a gene. Germline V gene lookup returns CDR1 SGHAT and CDR2 FQNNGV. The CDR3 reads CASSLGTGSHLSSYNEQFF. Written as DNA, the CDR3 is TGTGCCAGCAGCTTAGGGACAGGGTCCCACTTGAGCTCCTACAATGAGCAGTTCTTC.

Comments on this clonotype: A much more abundant neighbour one base away suggests this may be a read error. Written as DNA, the CDR3 is TGCGTCAGCAGCCGACAGAGGACGGTAAATGAAAAACTGTTTTTT. It is translated as CVSSRQRTVNEKLFF. This chain connects TRBV5-1 to TRBJ1-4; D may be TRBD1 (5 bases). This CDR3 has 15 residues. CDR1 and CDR2 (germline): SGHRS, YFSETQ.

The chain employs TRBV19 and TRBJ2-2; tentative D call: TRBD1 (6 bases). CDR3 length: 13 residues. CDR1 and CDR2 from the germline V gene are LNHDA and SQIVND (reference sequence). V was shortened by 8 bases and J by 2 bases, with 9 bases between the two germline ends. The CDR3 loop is CASGTPNTGELFF. Here the CDR3 DNA reads TGTGCCAGTGGGACACCCAACACCGGGGAGCTGTTTTTT.

Regarding this clonotype: This may be a read error, as it is one base from a much larger clone. Lacking the conserved final phenylalanine or tryptophan, this CDR3 likely reflects a read error. In nucleotides, the CDR3 is TGCGCCAGCAGCCAACCTAGACCCAAGACTAGCGGGAGGGACAATGAGCAGTTCTCC. Encoded protein: CASSQPRPKTSGRDNEQFS. This chain links TRBV4-1 with TRBJ2-1, with TRBD2 identical over 14 bases. With 2 bases clipped from V and 5 bases from J, the junction kept 11 bases outside the gene matches. The CDR3 has 19 residues. The germline CDR1 and CDR2 sequences are MGHRA and YSYEKL.

The sample holds many counts of this clonotype. The junction shows a germline mismatch at one end, possibly a read error. The rearrangement links TRBV18 to TRBJ1-1; possibly TRBD1 for D (5 bases). The CDR3 runs 14 residues. From germline, CDR1 is KGHSH and CDR2 LQKENI. CDR3 sequence (DNA): TGTGCCAGCTCACCGGGAGGGTCGGACACTGAAGTTTTCTTT. It translates to CASSPGGSDTEVFF.

This clonotype has a handful of counts. The genes are TRBV7-2 and TRBJ2-5, with 11 bases that match TRBD2. The V gene end was trimmed by 6 bases and the J gene end by 1 base; junction bases not matched to a gene: 1. The CDR3 contains 14 residues. The V gene's germline CDR1 is SGHTA and CDR2 FQGNSA. The CDR3 loop is CASRTSGGQETQYF. The CDR3 DNA follows: TGTGCCAGCAGAACTAGCGGGGGCCAAGAGACCCAGTACTTC.